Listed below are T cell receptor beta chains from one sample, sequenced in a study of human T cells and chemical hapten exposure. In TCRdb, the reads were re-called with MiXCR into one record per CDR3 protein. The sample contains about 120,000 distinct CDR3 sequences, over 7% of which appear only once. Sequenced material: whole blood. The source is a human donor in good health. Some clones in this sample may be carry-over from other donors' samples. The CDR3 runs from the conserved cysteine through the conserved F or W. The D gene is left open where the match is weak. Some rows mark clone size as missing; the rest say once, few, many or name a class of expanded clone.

CDR3 protein: CASSLAGSRSSYEQYF
CDR3 DNA: TGTGCCAGCAGCTTAGCCGGCAGCCGTAGCTCCTACGAGCAGTACTTC
clone size: NA
D gene: NA
V gene: TRBV7-8
J gene: TRBJ2-7

CDR3 protein: CASSQGLEVGGELFF
CDR3 DNA: TGTGCCAGCAGCCAAGGTTTAGAGGTGGGCGGGGAGCTGTTTTTT
clone size: many
D gene: NA
V gene: TRBV4-2
J gene: TRBJ2-2

CDR3 protein: CASDVTSGSVSDTQYF
CDR3 DNA: TGTGCTAGTGATGTGACTAGCGGGAGTGTGTCAGATACGCAGTATTTT
clone size: NA
D gene: TRBD2
V gene: TRBV12-5
J gene: TRBJ2-3

CDR3 protein: CASSYSGVNEQFF
CDR3 DNA: TGTGCCAGCAGTTACTCAGGGGTCAATGAGCAGTTCTTC
clone size: many
D gene: NA
V gene: TRBV6-2/TRBV6-3
J gene: TRBJ2-1

CDR3 protein: CASSQQGFRSGNTIYF
CDR3 DNA: TGTGCCAGCAGCCAACAAGGGTTTCGGTCTGGAAACACCATATATTTT
clone size: few
D gene: NA
V gene: TRBV14
J gene: TRBJ1-3

CDR3 protein: CASSVSASTNEQFF
CDR3 DNA: TGTGCCAGCAGCGTAAGTGCCAGCACCAATGAGCAGTTCTTC
clone size: many
D gene: NA
V gene: TRBV9
J gene: TRBJ2-1

CDR3 protein: CASSYSTSGGGPAPQYF
CDR3 DNA: TGTGCCAGCAGTTACTCGACCTCCGGCGGGGGGCCCGCTCCCCAGTACTTC
clone size: many
D gene: TRBD2
V gene: TRBV6-5
J gene: TRBJ2-5

CDR3 protein: CAISAPWTSGDEQYF
CDR3 DNA: TGTGCCATCAGTGCACCTTGGACTAGCGGGGACGAGCAGTACTTC
clone size: NA
D gene: TRBD2
V gene: TRBV10-3
J gene: TRBJ2-7

CDR3 protein: CASVQGVGLVGFSYNEQFF
CDR3 DNA: TGTGCCAGCGTCCAAGGGGTGGGACTAGTCGGATTCTCCTACAATGAGCAGTTCTTC
clone size: few
D gene: TRBD2
V gene: TRBV7-9
J gene: TRBJ2-1

CDR3 protein: CASSERDTTAWEQYF
CDR3 DNA: TGTGCCAGCAGTGAAAGGGATACCACAGCGTGGGAGCAGTACTTC
clone size: NA
D gene: NA
V gene: TRBV6-1
J gene: TRBJ2-7

CDR3 protein: CASSDSGPPTDTQYF
CDR3 DNA: TGTGCCAGTAGTGACTCCGGCCCGCCCACAGATACGCAGTATTTT
clone size: NA
D gene: NA
V gene: TRBV19
J gene: TRBJ2-3

CDR3 protein: CASSIPPTNYGYTF
CDR3 DNA: TGTGCCAGTAGTATCCCACCCACTAACTATGGCTACACCTTC
clone size: many
D gene: NA
V gene: TRBV19
J gene: TRBJ1-2

CDR3 protein: CASSLADMDTQYF
CDR3 DNA: TGTGCCAGCAGCCTGGCAGACATGGATACGCAGTATTTT
clone size: few
D gene: NA
V gene: TRBV7-3
J gene: TRBJ2-3

CDR3 protein: CASSPGQDYGYTF
CDR3 DNA: TGTGCCAGCAGCCCCGGACAAGACTATGGCTACACCTTC
clone size: many
D gene: NA
V gene: TRBV7-2
J gene: TRBJ1-2

CDR3 protein: CASSLDWQGNEQFF
CDR3 DNA: TGTGCCAGCAGCTTAGATTGGCAGGGCAATGAGCAGTTCTTC
clone size: few
D gene: NA
V gene: TRBV11-2
J gene: TRBJ2-1

CDR3 protein: CASSFPSSGRIVTQYF
CDR3 DNA: TGTGCCAGCAGTTTCCCATCTAGCGGGAGGATCGTAACGCAGTATTTT
clone size: many
D gene: TRBD2
V gene: TRBV12-3/TRBV12-4
J gene: TRBJ2-3

CDR3 protein: CASSLRTGELFF
CDR3 DNA: TGTGCCAGCAGCTTGCGGACCGGGGAGCTGTTTTTT
clone size: few
D gene: NA
V gene: TRBV7-3
J gene: TRBJ2-2

CDR3 protein: CASSQAGAHTGELFF
CDR3 DNA: TGTGCCAGCTCCCAAGCGGGGGCCCACACCGGGGAGCTGTTTTTT
clone size: few
D gene: TRBD2
V gene: TRBV7-9
J gene: TRBJ2-2

CDR3 protein: CASGTGTIFGYTF
CDR3 DNA: TGTGCTAGTGGAACCGGGACTATCTTTGGCTACACCTTC
clone size: many
D gene: NA
V gene: TRBV12-5
J gene: TRBJ1-2

CDR3 protein: CASSMISLAGATPYNEQFF
CDR3 DNA: TGTGCCAGTAGTATGATCTCCCTAGCGGGAGCGACCCCTTACAATGAGCAGTTCTTC
clone size: NA
D gene: TRBD2
V gene: TRBV19
J gene: TRBJ2-1

CDR3 protein: CAISGDRAMNQPQHF
CDR3 DNA: TGTGCCATCAGTGGGGACAGGGCGATGAATCAGCCCCAGCATTTT
clone size: many
D gene: TRBD1
V gene: TRBV10-3
J gene: TRBJ1-5

CDR3 protein: CASNLAGDNEQFF
CDR3 DNA: TGTGCCAGCAATCTAGCGGGAGACAATGAGCAGTTCTTC
clone size: many
D gene: TRBD2
V gene: TRBV12-3/TRBV12-4
J gene: TRBJ2-1

CDR3 protein: CASSLERRTYNEQFF
CDR3 DNA: TGTGCCAGCAGCTTAGAGCGGAGGACCTACAATGAGCAGTTCTTC
clone size: NA
D gene: NA
V gene: TRBV7-2
J gene: TRBJ2-1

CDR3 protein: CASKSSEVSDTQYF
CDR3 DNA: TGTGCCAGCAAGAGTAGCGAAGTTTCAGATACGCAGTATTTT
clone size: few
D gene: NA
V gene: TRBV2
J gene: TRBJ2-3

CDR3 protein: CASSEQGANYGYTF
CDR3 DNA: TGTGCCAGCAGCGAGCAGGGAGCTAACTATGGCTACACCTTC
clone size: NA
D gene: NA
V gene: TRBV9
J gene: TRBJ1-2

CDR3 protein: CASSYLPYNEQFF
CDR3 DNA: TGTGCCAGCAGTTACTTGCCCTACAATGAGCAGTTCTTC
clone size: NA
D gene: NA
V gene: TRBV6-5
J gene: TRBJ2-1

CDR3 protein: CASSLTLTEQYF
CDR3 DNA: TGTGCCAGCAGTTTGACCCTAACCGAGCAGTACTTC
clone size: NA
D gene: NA
V gene: TRBV12-3/TRBV12-4
J gene: TRBJ2-7

CDR3 protein: CASTPSGLAGNEQFF
CDR3 DNA: TGTGCCAGCACTCCCTCGGGACTAGCGGGCAATGAGCAGTTCTTC
clone size: few
D gene: TRBD2
V gene: TRBV2
J gene: TRBJ2-1

CDR3 protein: CASSFQGRNQPQHF
CDR3 DNA: TGTGCCAGCAGTTTTCAGGGCCGCAATCAGCCCCAGCATTTT
clone size: many
D gene: NA
V gene: TRBV28
J gene: TRBJ1-5

CDR3 protein: CAISVPRTSGGAIPGANVLTF
CDR3 DNA: TGTGCCATCAGTGTCCCCCGGACTAGTGGGGGGGCCATCCCTGGGGCCAACGTCCTGACTTTC
clone size: NA
D gene: NA
V gene: TRBV10-3
J gene: TRBJ2-6

CDR3 protein: CASSEASSRFNYGYTF
CDR3 DNA: TGTGCCAGCAGTGAAGCTTCATCAAGATTTAACTATGGCTACACCTTC
clone size: many
D gene: NA
V gene: TRBV2
J gene: TRBJ1-2

CDR3 protein: CASSLGDRGAANEKLFF
CDR3 DNA: TGTGCCAGCAGCTTAGGCGATCGAGGGGCGGCTAATGAAAAACTGTTTTTT
clone size: many
D gene: NA
V gene: TRBV7-9
J gene: TRBJ1-4

CDR3 protein: CASSLAFPAYEQYF
CDR3 DNA: TGTGCCAGCAGCTTAGCTTTTCCAGCCTACGAGCAGTACTTC
clone size: NA
D gene: NA
V gene: TRBV5-6
J gene: TRBJ2-7

CDR3 protein: CASSSKDGQETQYF
CDR3 DNA: TGTGCCAGCAGCTCCAAAGACGGTCAAGAGACCCAGTACTTC
clone size: NA
D gene: NA
V gene: TRBV5-4
J gene: TRBJ2-5

CDR3 protein: CASSLGTGWSPLHF
CDR3 DNA: TGTGCCAGCAGTTTAGGGACAGGGTGGTCACCCCTCCACTTT
clone size: NA
D gene: TRBD1
V gene: TRBV27
J gene: TRBJ1-6

CDR3 protein: CASSRQAGEQFF
CDR3 DNA: TGTGCCAGCAGTAGACAAGCTGGGGAGCAGTTCTTC
clone size: NA
D gene: NA
V gene: TRBV12-3/TRBV12-4
J gene: TRBJ2-1

CDR3 protein: CASSRPQAGYGYTF
CDR3 DNA: TGTGCCAGCAGCCGCCCCCAGGCCGGCTATGGCTACACCTTC
clone size: many
D gene: NA
V gene: TRBV13
J gene: TRBJ1-2

CDR3 protein: CSVGQGAGELFF
CDR3 DNA: TGCAGCGTGGGACAGGGGGCCGGGGAGCTGTTTTTT
clone size: many
D gene: TRBD1
V gene: TRBV29-1
J gene: TRBJ2-2

CDR3 protein: CASSLEEGLGKNIQYF
CDR3 DNA: TGTGCCAGCAGCTTAGAAGAGGGCCTAGGCAAAAACATTCAGTACTTC
clone size: few
D gene: NA
V gene: TRBV11-2
J gene: TRBJ2-4

CDR3 protein: CASSPETNYGYTF
CDR3 DNA: TGTGCCAGCTCACCAGAAACTAACTATGGCTACACCTTC
clone size: many
D gene: NA
V gene: TRBV18
J gene: TRBJ1-2

CDR3 protein: CASSLFGGELFF
CDR3 DNA: TGTGCCAGCAGCTTATTTGGCGGGGAGCTGTTTTTT
clone size: NA
D gene: NA
V gene: TRBV7-7
J gene: TRBJ2-2

CDR3 protein: CASSLVAANTGELFF
CDR3 DNA: TGTGCCAGCAGCTTGGTGGCAGCGAACACCGGGGAGCTGTTTTTT
clone size: NA
D gene: NA
V gene: TRBV5-5
J gene: TRBJ2-2

CDR3 protein: CASSLAPSGANTGELFF
CDR3 DNA: TGTGCCAGCAGCTTGGCTCCAAGTGGGGCTAACACCGGGGAGCTGTTTTTT
clone size: NA
D gene: NA
V gene: TRBV11-3
J gene: TRBJ2-2

CDR3 protein: CASSPPAGASGYNEQFF
CDR3 DNA: TGTGCCAGCTCACCACCAGCAGGGGCATCAGGGTACAATGAGCAGTTCTTC
clone size: once
D gene: NA
V gene: TRBV18
J gene: TRBJ2-1

CDR3 protein: CASSFQLRALGANVLTF
CDR3 DNA: TGTGCCAGCAGCTTTCAGTTAAGGGCGCTCGGGGCCAACGTCCTGACTTTC
clone size: NA
D gene: NA
V gene: TRBV11-2
J gene: TRBJ2-6

CDR3 protein: CASSWWGGQAGNTIYF
CDR3 DNA: TGTGCCAGCAGCTGGTGGGGCGGACAGGCTGGAAACACCATATATTTT
clone size: many
D gene: TRBD1
V gene: TRBV5-6
J gene: TRBJ1-3

CDR3 protein: CASGLVDRRSSNQPQHF
CDR3 DNA: TGTGCTAGTGGTTTGGTGGACCGACGTAGTAGCAATCAGCCCCAGCATTTT
clone size: many
D gene: NA
V gene: TRBV12-5
J gene: TRBJ1-5

CDR3 protein: CASSLALTSGRSYTGELFF
CDR3 DNA: TGCGCCAGCAGCTTGGCCCTGACTAGCGGGAGAAGTTACACCGGGGAGCTGTTTTTT
clone size: NA
D gene: TRBD2
V gene: TRBV5-1
J gene: TRBJ2-2

CDR3 protein: CASGLTRYEQYF
CDR3 DNA: TGTGCTAGTGGTTTGACCCGCTACGAGCAGTACTTC
clone size: NA
D gene: NA
V gene: TRBV12-5
J gene: TRBJ2-7

CDR3 protein: CASSLNGNTIYF
CDR3 DNA: TGTGCCAGCAGTTTAAATGGAAACACCATATATTTT
clone size: few
D gene: NA
V gene: TRBV12-3/TRBV12-4
J gene: TRBJ1-3

CDR3 protein: CASQLFGTSGRVEQFF
CDR3 DNA: TGTGCCTCTCAATTGTTCGGGACTAGCGGGAGGGTTGAGCAGTTCTTC
clone size: few
D gene: TRBD2
V gene: TRBV30
J gene: TRBJ2-1

CDR3 protein: CSARVGEFSNQPQHF
CDR3 DNA: TGCAGTGCTAGGGTTGGGGAGTTTAGCAATCAGCCCCAGCATTTT
clone size: few
D gene: NA
V gene: TRBV20-1
J gene: TRBJ1-5

CDR3 protein: CASSPTETSGNTIYF
CDR3 DNA: TGTGCCAGCTCGCCGACAGAGACATCTGGAAACACCATATATTTT
clone size: NA
D gene: NA
V gene: TRBV6-6
J gene: TRBJ1-3

CDR3 protein: CASRGIRGRQPQHF
CDR3 DNA: TGTGCCAGCAGGGGGATCAGGGGTCGTCAGCCCCAGCATTTT
clone size: many
D gene: NA
V gene: TRBV12-3/TRBV12-4
J gene: TRBJ1-5

CDR3 protein: CAISEDDRDTEAFF
CDR3 DNA: TGTGCCATCAGTGAGGATGACAGGGACACTGAAGCTTTCTTT
clone size: few
D gene: TRBD1
V gene: TRBV10-3
J gene: TRBJ1-1

CDR3 protein: CASSLKQGLTYEQYF
CDR3 DNA: TGTGCCAGCAGCCTAAAGCAGGGGCTCACCTACGAGCAGTACTTC
clone size: NA
D gene: NA
V gene: TRBV5-5
J gene: TRBJ2-7

CDR3 protein: CATSRDRTGTNSPLHF
CDR3 DNA: TGTGCCACCAGCAGAGACAGGACAGGGACCAATTCACCCCTCCACTTT
clone size: few
D gene: TRBD1
V gene: TRBV15
J gene: TRBJ1-6

CDR3 protein: CASSTTGGEETQYF
CDR3 DNA: TGTGCCAGTAGCACGACAGGTGGTGAGGAGACCCAGTACTTC
clone size: NA
D gene: NA
V gene: TRBV19
J gene: TRBJ2-5

CDR3 protein: CASSKRGGTGIYNEQFF
CDR3 DNA: TGTGCCAGCAGTAAACGAGGAGGGACAGGGATCTACAATGAGCAGTTCTTC
clone size: few
D gene: TRBD1
V gene: TRBV25-1
J gene: TRBJ2-1